This section outlines one TCR beta chain sequence together with its context. These data come from a study of blood T cell repertoires in COVID-19. Study-wide context: Spain, Italy and the United States supplied samples that represented acute and convalescent COVID-19. PBMCs, B-cell-depleted T cells, or T cells provided the cDNA or gDNA that made up the material.

Authors' analysis steps: Reference gene primer amplification yielded estimated nucleated cell counts. Assay used: immunoSEQ multiplex PCR; TCRdb lists only in-frame clones, some missing. Clonal size and the V and J genes are those of that table, whereas D and trimming came from the DNA. This repertoire shows 150,000 to 200,000 clones, more than 75% found once; its top ten account for approximately 4%. Material for sequencing was peripheral blood. The clonotype was recovered from a human donor in a cohort sampled during active COVID-19.

The DNA for the CDR3 is TGTGCCAGCAGTTCCGACAGGAAGTGGCAAGAGACCCAGTACTTC. This sequence encodes CASSSDRKWQETQYF. The chain has TRBV27 and TRBJ2-5; maybe TRBD1 (6 bases). Looked up from germline, CDR1 is MNHEY and CDR2 is SMNVEV (reference sequence). Between the trimmed V and J ends, which lost 4 bases and 2 bases, there was a span of 14 bases. The CDR3 has 15 residues.